This T cell receptor beta chain was documented in a study of memory CD4+ T cells and cytomegalovirus serostatus. Study-wide background: Donors were healthy Belgian adults, 10 or so CMV seropositive and some 24 seronegative. Points from the study as a whole: A US-trained random forest predicted CMV serostatus with median AUC around 0.91. Each of 60 to 80 CMV-associated TCRbeta sequences occurred in one to five individuals.

Methods used by the authors: Out-of-frame sequences were removed, leaving about 2.2 million distinct TCRbeta sequences. TCRdb's table, derived via immunoSEQ multiplex PCR, lists solely in-frame clones and lacks some. V and J calls and clone size are as listed in that table; D and trimming were resolved from the DNA. The table shows under 55,000 clones, with approximately 82% occurring only once. As concerns this clone: Its antigen is currently unknown.

Single viable CD3+CD4+CD8-CD45RO+ cells were sorted as the memory CD4+ T cells. CDR3 length: 11 amino acids. Trimming took off 5 bases at V and 6 bases at J, with 10 bases between the two ends. Looked up from germline, CDR1 is DFQATT and CDR2 is SNEGSKA (reference sequence). The specimen sequenced was memory CD4+ T cells from blood. This clonotype originated in an adult in good health and CMV-seropositive. The chain recombines TRBV20-1 with TRBJ1-1, with D perhaps matching TRBD1 (5 bases). CDR3 coding DNA: TGCAGTGCTGGGGGTGTTGCTGAAGCTTTCTTT. It translates to CSAGGVAEAFF.